Here is one T cell receptor beta chain with its context. Its antigen target is currently unknown. No base-level quality is on record; no much larger clone is a single base apart. The Quick-DNA Microprep Kit was used to extract genomic DNA from the sorted cells. TCRbeta DNA was amplified with the immunoSEQ hsTCRbeta kit following the manufacturer's protocol. An Illumina MiSeq instrument was used to sequence the TCRbeta libraries. Concerning the study's data processing: Following removal of out-of-frame sequences, some 2 million distinct TCRbeta sequences were retained, with an average of about 61,000 per individual. Each individual was scored by the count of 150 to 200 previously reported CMV-associated TCRbeta sequences and the total productive distinct TCRbeta count. A beta-binomial model was reimplemented in Python, and scikit-learn random forests with default parameters were trained on US cohort data. Classifier performance on the Belgian cohort was reported as the median AUC with percentile confidence intervals calculated over 10,000 bootstrap iterations. The table was pulled from immuneACCESS by TCRdb, which kept in-frame rearrangements only. Such tables lose some clones; where checked, under half of the loss comes from unresolved V genes, and the rest has no known cause. That table gives V, J and clone size, and the DNA gave D and trimming. This sample comprises about 58,000 clones, approximately 81% of them detected only once. The ten largest clones take up roughly 0.5% of the sample.

Measured from the cysteine to the phenylalanine, the CDR3 is 15 residues long. Kept here is only the CDR3 DNA, which spans 45 bases and is read in frame from base 1. The germline V gene (reference sequence) yields MNHNY for CDR1 and SVGAGI for CDR2. The junction shows trimming of 6 bases on V and 1 base on J, and the gene matches do not reach 5 bases of it. A FACSAria II was used to sort memory CD4+ T cells, defined as single viable CD3+CD4+CD8-CD45RO+ cells. To determine CMV serostatus, a Roche Elecsys assay was used that detects serum IgG against CMV pp150, pp28, p38 and p52. Following thawing, total CD4+ T cells were enriched through positive selection using CD4 magnetic microbeads. The samples came from a different study that was designed specifically to examine the CD4+ T cell memory repertoire. Peripheral blood mononuclear cells were isolated and cryopreserved according to standard operating procedures, and serum was kept at -80 degrees C. The staining relied on CD3-PerCP (BW264/56), CD4-APC (RPA-T4), CD45RO-PE (UCHT1) and CD8-Pacific Orange (3B5) antibodies, and Sytox blue was used to exclude non-viable cells.

This specimen belongs to a study of memory CD4+ T cells and cytomegalovirus serostatus (dated by TCRdb to 2018 to 2020). Regarding the complete study: The 33 healthy Belgian adults in the cohort included 9 who were CMV seropositive and roughly 25 who were CMV seronegative. The study sequenced CD4+ memory TCRbeta repertoires of a Belgian cohort with known cytomegalovirus serostatus to replicate a published TCR-based CMV serostatus classifier. What the study reported, not specific to this receptor: Among the roughly 160 previously reported CMV-associated TCRbeta sequences, over 65 showed up in the CD4+ memory repertoires, with each one found in between one and five individuals. The results were read as suggesting that the CMV-associated TCR signature is, for the most part, present in the CD4+ memory repertoire. CMV serostatus prediction reached a median bootstrapped AUC of 0.95 with the original framework and 0.9 to 0.93 with a US-trained random forest. On the Belgian cohort, the classifier based on the original framework reached a median bootstrapped AUC of about 0.95, with a 95% CI of 0.76-1.00. Only CD4+CD45RO+ memory cells were sequenced, unlike the original study, which covered naive and memory CD4+ and CD8+ populations.

The chain links TRBV6-6 with TRBJ1-5; 8 bases in the junction line up with TRBD1. The sequence was obtained from an adult in good health and CMV-seronegative. Some clones in this sample may be carry-over from other donors' samples. Material for sequencing was memory CD4+ T cells from blood. This receptor carries the CDR3 CASRPQGGSNQPQHF. Read as DNA, the sequence is TGTGCCAGCAGACCACAGGGGGGCAGCAATCAGCCCCAGCATTTT.